Shown below are 32 T cell receptor beta chains from a single sample sequenced in a study of blood T cell repertoires in COVID-19. Assay used: immunoSEQ multiplex PCR; TCRdb lists only in-frame clones, some missing. Altogether about 190,000 clones are present, approximately 79% being singletons, with the ten largest covering over 10%. Sequenced input: peripheral blood. The receptors were gathered from a woman between 45 and 60 years old with acute or convalescent COVID-19.

The chain carries TRBV19 and TRBJ2-7; possibly TRBD2 for D (7 bases). V dropped 4 bases and J dropped 4 bases, with 20 bases sitting between them. Germline-derived CDR1 and CDR2 are LNHDA and SQIVND (reference sequence). The CDR3 has 16 amino acids. This CDR3 is CASSSMRGPVTYEQYF. In DNA form, the CDR3 reads TGTGCCAGTAGTAGCATGCGGGGGCCGGTCACGTACGAGCAGTACTTC.

This clone occurred once. In DNA, the CDR3 is TGTGCCTGGAGCCGCGACAGTTACGAGCAGTACTTC. It translates to CAWSRDSYEQYF. The rearrangement uses TRBV30 and TRBJ2-7, with D possibly matching TRBD1 (5 bases). Germline V gene data show CDR1 as GTSNPN and CDR2 as SVGIG (reference sequence). Deletions cut 3 bases from V and 4 bases from J, with 10 bases between. This CDR3 has 12 residues.

The chain joins TRBV21-1 to TRBJ1-6. TRBV21-1 is deemed a pseudogene. The CDR3 spans 15 residues. This CDR3 is CASSKWGDENSPLHF. CDR3 nucleotides: TGTGCCAGCAGCAAGTGGGGGGATGAGAATTCACCCCTCCACTTT.

This clone was detected a few times. J is TRBJ1-1 and V is TRBV5-5, with 9 bases matching TRBD1. The CDR3 extends over 14 amino acids. V dropped 6 bases and J dropped 5; count of bases not matched to a gene: 8. The germline gives CDR1 SGHKS, CDR2 YYEKEE (reference sequence). CDR3: CASIAGTGRTEAFF. In DNA, the CDR3 is TGTGCCAGCATCGCAGGGACAGGGCGTACTGAAGCTTTCTTT.

This clone was detected only once. The J gene is TRBJ1-4, the V gene TRBV10-3, with a weak D call TRBD1 (5 bases). This CDR3 has 14 amino acids. Per germline, CDR1 ENHRY and CDR2 SYGVKD. The V gene lost 9 bases and the J gene lost 0 bases, with 11 bases spanning the gap. DNA of the CDR3: TGTGCCATAAGCAGGGATGCAACTAATGAAAAACTGTTTTTT. Amino acids: CAISRDATNEKLFF.

The genes are TRBV11-2 and TRBJ2-7, with 10 bases lining up with TRBD1. V lost 5 bases to trimming and J lost 1 base; unmatched junction nucleotides: 8. The CDR3 covers 16 residues. The germline CDR1 and CDR2 sequences are SGHAT and FQNNGV. In DNA, the CDR3 is TGTGCCAGCAGCGACCCGGGACAGGGGAAGTCCTACGAGCAGTACTTC. This encodes CASSDPGQGKSYEQYF.

A remark on this clone: This sample also contains other DNA sequences that code for the same CDR3. The chain uses TRBV3-1 (or the pseudogene TRBV3-2) and TRBJ1-6, with 9 nucleotides matching TRBD1. V lost 4 bases and J lost 10; bases outside the gene matches: 5. The CDR3 totals 14 residues. Germline V gene data show CDR1 as LGHDT and CDR2 as YNNKEL (reference sequence). The CDR3 sequence is CASSLGQGSSPLHF. In DNA, the CDR3 is TGTGCCAGCAGCCTGGGACAGGGCAGCTCACCCCTCCACTTT.

This chain uses TRBV5-1 with TRBJ1-4; 10 positions match TRBD1. V lost 6 bases, J lost 7 bases, and 6 bases stayed unmatched. From germline, CDR1 is SGHRS and CDR2 YFSETQ. This CDR3 has 14 residues. The CDR3, as DNA: TGCGCCAGCACCGAGACAGGGGGCGGTGAAAAACTGTTTTTT. It specifies CASTETGGGEKLFF.

This chain uses TRBV6-1 with TRBJ1-5; no definite D call. Per the germline V gene, CDR1 is MNHNS and CDR2 is SASEGT. Trimming took 3 bases from V and 6 from J, leaving 6 bases between them. The CDR3 contains 12 residues. This CDR3 is CASSEAGQPQHF. The CDR3 nucleotides are TGTGCCAGCAGTGAGGCGGGTCAGCCCCAGCATTTT.

The CDR3 reads CAWSGTGVTDTQYF. The CDR3 DNA follows: TGTGCCTGGAGTGGCACAGGCGTAACTGATACGCAGTATTTT. The chain couples TRBV30 to TRBJ2-3, with D maybe TRBD1 (5 bases). The CDR3 length is 14 residues. Trimming removed 1 base at V and 6 bases at J, with 14 bases between. Germline V gene sequence: CDR1 GTSNPN, CDR2 SVGIG (reference sequence).

The chain carries TRBV2 and TRBJ1-2, with 7 bases that match TRBD1. After removal of 7 bases from V and 3 bases from J, the junction contained 11 bases not matched to a gene. This CDR3 contains 15 residues. Germline CDR1 SNHLY, CDR2 FYNNEI. The CDR3 spells CASTSDRLDYYGYTF. The CDR3 DNA reads as TGTGCCAGCACATCGGACAGGCTTGACTACTATGGCTACACCTTC.

This chain links TRBV7-2 with TRBJ1-1, with 7 bases identical to TRBD1. The CDR3 totals 15 residues. V dropped 4 bases and J dropped 1; count of bases not matched to a gene: 6. Per the germline V gene, CDR1 is SGHTA and CDR2 is FQGNSA. CDR3 nucleotides: TGTGCCAGCAGCTCCCGACAGGGATCGAACACTGAAGCTTTCTTT. Translating gives CASSSRQGSNTEAFF.

CDR3 sequence: CASSRTAATGELFF. Written as DNA, the CDR3 is TGTGCCAGCAGCCGTACAGCCGCCACCGGGGAGCTGTTTTTT. This chain links TRBV5-4 with TRBJ2-2; D is undetermined. Deletions cut 4 bases from V and 4 bases from J, with 11 bases between. Germline V gives CDR1 SGHNT, CDR2 YYREEE (reference sequence). The CDR3 has 14 residues.

The CDR3 loop reads CASSLDLGSGNTIYF. The CDR3 DNA reads TGCGCCAGCAGCTTGGACCTCGGCTCTGGAAACACCATATATTTT. The chain joins TRBV5-1 to TRBJ1-3; D is undetermined. Germline CDR1 and CDR2: SGHRS and YFSETQ. V was shortened by 0 bases and J by 0 bases, with 7 bases between the two germline ends. CDR3 length equals 15 residues.

This clone showed up just a few times. The chain couples TRBV6-2 or TRBV6-3 to TRBJ2-3; TRBD2 aligns across 7 bases. CDR3 size: 15 residues. The germline V gene encodes CDR1 MNHEY and CDR2 SVGEGT. The trim removed 6 bases at V and 3 bases at J, leaving 9 bases unmatched. CDR3 loop: CASSRSGGRTDTQYF. As DNA, the CDR3 is TGTGCCAGCAGCCGTAGCGGCGGGAGAACAGATACGCAGTATTTT.

The chain has TRBV7-9 and TRBJ1-4, with D maybe TRBD1 (5 bases). The germline V gene encodes CDR1 SEHNR and CDR2 FQNEAQ (reference sequence). This CDR3 region has 14 residues. The V end was cut by 1 base, the J end by 8 bases, with 11 bases between. CDR3 loop: CASSLGQGKEKLFF. As DNA, the CDR3 is TGTGCCAGCAGCTTAGGGCAGGGAAAGGAAAAACTGTTTTTT.

The chain uses TRBV18 and TRBJ1-2; 12 nucleotides match TRBD1. In germline, CDR1 is KGHSH, CDR2 LQKENI. The J segment lost 7 bases and the V segment lost 2 bases, leaving 5 bases of the junction unmatched. The CDR3 is made up of 15 amino acids. DNA for the CDR3: TGTGCCAGCTCACCAGCCGGGACAGGGGGCGGTGGCTACACCTTC. It is translated as CASSPAGTGGGGYTF.

The chain combines TRBV19 with TRBJ2-3; 7 nucleotides match TRBD1. V shed 5 bases and J 2 bases; nucleotides not matched to a gene: 10. The CDR3 length is 16 residues. CDR1 and CDR2 (germline): LNHDA, SQIVND (reference sequence). The CDR3, as DNA: TGTGCCAGTAGTCCCCGACAGGGCCTTTCCACAGATACGCAGTATTTT. This encodes CASSPRQGLSTDTQYF.

V usage is TRBV5-4 and J usage is TRBJ1-1; tentatively, D is TRBD1 (5 bases). There are 14 residues in the CDR3. Germline V gives CDR1 SGHNT, CDR2 YYREEE (reference sequence). V lost 1 base and J 8 bases, leaving 15 bases between the germline ends. Here the CDR3 DNA reads TGTGCCAGCAGCTTGTTTATCCTCGGGGGGGAAGCTTTCTTT. This encodes CASSLFILGGEAFF. The full variable domain, with the rest looked up from reference TRBV5-4 and TRBJ1-1, is ETGVTQSPTHLIKTRGQQVTLRCSSQSGHNTVSWYQQALGQGPQFIFQYYREEENGRGNFPPRFSGLQFPNYSSELNVNALELDDSALYLCASSLFILGGEAFFGQGTRLTVV.

This chain links TRBV28 with TRBJ1-6; the D gene is possibly TRBD1 (6 bases). The ends were cut back, 3 bases at V and 4 bases at J, with 13 bases in the middle. In germline, CDR1 is MDHEN, CDR2 SYDVKM. The length of the CDR3 is 16 residues. CDR3: CASSFVGRGYNSPLHF. The CDR3 nucleotides are TGTGCCAGCAGTTTTGTAGGGAGGGGGTATAATTCACCCCTCCACTTT.

This clone was found a few times. The gene calls are TRBV30 and TRBJ1-2, with D possibly being TRBD1 (6 bases). The germline CDR1 and CDR2 sequences are GTSNPN and SVGIG (reference sequence). CDR3 length: 15 amino acids. Deletions cut 4 bases from V and 8 bases from J, with 23 bases between. CDR3: CAWTNPRGPTNGYTF. The CDR3 bases are TGTGCCTGGACTAACCCCAGGGGTCCCACTAACGGCTACACCTTC. Looking up the rest from reference TRBV30 and TRBJ1-2 gives the full variable domain: SQTIHQWPATLVQPVGSPLSLECTVEGTSNPNLYWYRQAAGRGLQLLFYSVGIGQISSEVPQNLSASRPQDRQFILSSKKLLLSDSGFYLCAWTNPRGPTNGYTFGSGTRLTVV.

The J gene is TRBJ2-1, the V gene TRBV24-1, with 14 bases identical to TRBD2. The CDR3 sequence is 17 residues long. CDR1 KGHDR and CDR2 SFDVKD come from the germline V gene. V was pared by 4 bases and J by 7 bases, with 8 bases of the junction left unmatched. CDR3 DNA: TGTGCCACCAGTGACCCCGCCGGGACTAGCGGGAGAAATGAGCAGTTCTTC. Translated: CATSDPAGTSGRNEQFF.

The chain has TRBV7-9 and TRBJ1-1; 7 nucleotides line up with TRBD1. V was pared by 0 bases and J by 7 bases, with 5 bases of the junction left unmatched. This CDR3 comprises 14 residues. Germline V gene lookup returns CDR1 SEHNR and CDR2 FQNEAQ (reference sequence). In DNA, the CDR3 is TGTGCCAGCAGCTTAGCTGGGCAGGGGGTTGAAGCTTTCTTT. Its protein product is CASSLAGQGVEAFF.

The CDR3 DNA follows: TGTGCCAGCACTACCGGACAGGGTGGCTACACCTTC. This sequence encodes CASTTGQGGYTF. The V gene is TRBV6-5, the J gene TRBJ1-2; 8 positions match TRBD1. Trimming cost V 7 bases and J 7 bases; bases outside gene matches: 5. The CDR3 is made up of 12 amino acids. Germline values: CDR1 MNHEY, CDR2 SVGAGI.

The chain employs TRBV27 and TRBJ1-6, with D perhaps matching TRBD1 (6 bases). This CDR3 region has 17 residues. Trimming cost V 4 bases and J 7 bases, with 20 bases left between them. Germline-derived CDR1 and CDR2 are MNHEY and SMNVEV (reference sequence). DNA of the CDR3: TGTGCCAGCAGTTCGTACCCACTACAGGGTGAAAATTCACCCCTCCACTTT. Its translation: CASSSYPLQGENSPLHF.

The V call is TRBV19, the J call TRBJ1-2; 9 bases fit TRBD1. The CDR3 covers 16 residues. The germline CDR1 and CDR2 sequences are LNHDA and SQIVND (reference sequence). V lost 9 bases and J lost 7; bases outside the gene matches: 18. The CDR3 here is CASRLSPGQGDSGYTF. As DNA, the CDR3 is TGTGCCAGCCGGCTATCCCCGGGACAGGGTGATAGTGGCTACACCTTC.

The chain couples TRBV28 to TRBJ2-7; TRBD1 matches 7 bases. Germline V gene lookup returns CDR1 MDHEN and CDR2 SYDVKM. This CDR3 has 15 amino acids. Unmatched junction bases numbered 11, after V lost 6 bases and J lost 3 bases. This CDR3 is CASRLPTGVSYEQYF. The CDR3, as DNA: TGTGCCAGCAGACTTCCTACAGGGGTCAGCTACGAGCAGTACTTC.

This chain joins TRBV3-1 (or the pseudogene TRBV3-2) and TRBJ2-2; D unresolved. V shed 4 bases and J shed 8 bases, with 5 bases lying between them. The V gene's germline CDR1 is LGHDT and CDR2 YNNKEL (reference sequence). The CDR3 runs to 11 residues. The CDR3 DNA follows: TGTGCCAGCAGCCTCCTGGGGGAGCTGTTTTTT. Translated, it gives CASSLLGELFF.

This clone was seen a few times. This chain links TRBV11-2 with TRBJ1-1; 8 nucleotides agree with TRBD1. The V segment lost 5 bases and the J segment 0 bases; nucleotides outside the gene matches: 8. CDR1 and CDR2 (germline): SGHAT, FQNNGV. CDR3 length: 16 residues. This CDR3 is CASSPGQGMMNTEAFF. The CDR3 DNA reads TGTGCCAGCAGCCCCGGACAGGGAATGATGAACACTGAAGCTTTCTTT.

This clone was seen once. The rearrangement links TRBV9 to TRBJ1-3; tentative D call: TRBD1 (5 bases). In germline, CDR1 is SGDLS, CDR2 YYNGEE. CDR3 length: 14 residues. Trimming took off 4 bases at V and 3 bases at J, with 11 bases between the two ends. CDR3 DNA: TGTGCCAGCAGCCAGGGTCCCGATGGAAACACCATATATTTT. As protein: CASSQGPDGNTIYF.

This clone was found a few times. The rearrangement joins TRBV19 to TRBJ2-1; 8 nucleotides align to TRBD2. Germline-derived CDR1 and CDR2 are LNHDA and SQIVND (reference sequence). This CDR3 region has 13 residues. J lost 7 bases, V lost 7 bases, and 6 bases had no gene match. The chain's CDR3 is CASKDSGKNEQFF. The DNA of the CDR3 is TGTGCCAGTAAGGATAGCGGGAAGAATGAGCAGTTCTTC.

The V call is TRBV27, the J call TRBJ1-1; 9 nucleotides line up with TRBD1. The V gene end was trimmed by 6 bases and the J gene end by 7 bases; junction bases not matched to a gene: 15. The germline V gene has CDR1 MNHEY and CDR2 SMNVEV (reference sequence). This CDR3 comprises 16 residues. The CDR3 here is CASSLLGDRARFEAFF. For the CDR3, the DNA is TGTGCCAGCAGCCTCCTGGGGGACAGGGCGAGATTTGAAGCTTTCTTT.